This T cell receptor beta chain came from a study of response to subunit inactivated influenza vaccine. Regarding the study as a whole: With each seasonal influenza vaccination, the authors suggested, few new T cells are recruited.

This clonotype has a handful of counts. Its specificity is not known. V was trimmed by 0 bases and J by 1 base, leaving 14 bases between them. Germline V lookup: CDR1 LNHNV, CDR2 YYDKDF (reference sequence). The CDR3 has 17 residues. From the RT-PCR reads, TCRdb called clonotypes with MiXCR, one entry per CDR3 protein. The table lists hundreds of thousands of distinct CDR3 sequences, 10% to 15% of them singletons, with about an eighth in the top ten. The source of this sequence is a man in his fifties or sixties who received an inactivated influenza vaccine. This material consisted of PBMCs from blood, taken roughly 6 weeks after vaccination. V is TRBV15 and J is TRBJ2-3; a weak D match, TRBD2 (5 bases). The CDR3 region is CATSRDRADSGTDTQYF. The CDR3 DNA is TGTGCCACCAGCAGAGACCGAGCGGACTCGGGCACAGATACGCAGTATTTT.